Below are 4 T cell receptor beta chains sequenced from a single sample in a study of T cell repertoires in cytomegalovirus infection. The antigens for these receptors are not known. TCRdb called the reads again in MiXCR, with one record for every CDR3 protein. In the table there are about half a million distinct CDR3 sequences, around 30% of which are singletons. The sample in question was cultured PBMCs, obtained from culture after CMV antigen stimulation. The receptors stem from a human donor in good health (CMV status not recorded). Some clones in this sample may be carry-over from other donors' samples.

As to this clonotype: One junction end disagrees with the germline gene, perhaps due to a read error. CDR3: CVSNGLAGANEQFF. The DNA for the CDR3 is TGTGTCAGCAACGGACTAGCGGGAGCGAATGAGCAGTTCTTC. This chain links TRBV7-2 with TRBJ2-1; 13 bases align to TRBD2. The CDR3 spans 14 residues. Per the germline V gene, CDR1 is SGHTA and CDR2 is FQGNSA.

This clonotype occurred a few times. The chain is built from TRBV6-2 or TRBV6-3 and TRBJ2-7; D uncertain. The germline V gene has CDR1 MNHEY and CDR2 SVGEGT. With 2 bases removed from V and 6 bases from J, the gap between germline ends came to 11 bases. The CDR3 has 13 amino acids. CDR3: CASSYLFALEQYF. In DNA, the CDR3 is TGTGCCAGCAGTTACCTTTTCGCCCTCGAGCAGTACTTC.

This clonotype has at least ten counts. The CDR3 sequence is CASSLVTGYGSTDTQYF. In DNA form, the CDR3 reads TGTGCCAGCAGTTTAGTGACAGGGTATGGTTCTACAGATACGCAGTATTTT. This chain connects TRBV12-3 or TRBV12-4 to TRBJ2-3; 7 nucleotides align to TRBD1. The ends lost 1 base at V and 3 bases at J; junction bases unmatched: 10. This CDR3 spans 17 amino acids.

This clonotype was seen more than once but under ten times. The chain combines TRBV11-3 with TRBJ2-2; 12 bases match TRBD2. Per the germline V gene, CDR1 is SGHNT and CDR2 is YENEEA. The CDR3 runs to 17 residues. V dropped 5 bases and J dropped 0; count of bases not matched to a gene: 4. DNA of the CDR3: TGTGCCAGCAGCCTTGGACTAGCGGGGACGAACACCGGGGAGCTGTTTTTT. This translates into CASSLGLAGTNTGELFF.